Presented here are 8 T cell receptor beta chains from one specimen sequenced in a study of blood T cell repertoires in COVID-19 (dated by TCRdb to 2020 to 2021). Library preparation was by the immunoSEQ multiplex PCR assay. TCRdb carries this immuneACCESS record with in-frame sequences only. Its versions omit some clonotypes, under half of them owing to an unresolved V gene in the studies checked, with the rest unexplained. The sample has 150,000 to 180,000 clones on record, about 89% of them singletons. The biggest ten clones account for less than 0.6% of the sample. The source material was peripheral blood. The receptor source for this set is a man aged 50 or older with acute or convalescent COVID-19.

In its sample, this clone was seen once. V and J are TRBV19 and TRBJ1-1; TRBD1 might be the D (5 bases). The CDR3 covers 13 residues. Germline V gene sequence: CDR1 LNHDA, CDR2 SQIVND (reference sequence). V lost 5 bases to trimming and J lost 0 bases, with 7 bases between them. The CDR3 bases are TGTGCCAGTAGTTCACAGGTGAACACTGAAGCTTTCTTT. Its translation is CASSSQVNTEAFF.

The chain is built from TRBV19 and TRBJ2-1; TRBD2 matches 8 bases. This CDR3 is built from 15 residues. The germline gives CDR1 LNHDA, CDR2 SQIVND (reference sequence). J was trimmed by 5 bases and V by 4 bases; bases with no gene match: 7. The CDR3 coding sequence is TGTGCCAGTAGTAAGCGGGAGATCAAAAACAATGAGCAGTTCTTC. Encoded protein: CASSKREIKNNEQFF.

CDR3 amino acids: CASSLGQNTEAFF. CDR3 in DNA: TGTGCCAGCAGCTTAGGTCAGAACACTGAAGCTTTCTTT. The chain links TRBV7-2 to TRBJ1-1, with D unclear. V lost 1 base and J lost 1, with 4 bases in between. In germline, CDR1 is SGHTA, CDR2 FQGNSA. The CDR3 contains 13 residues.

CDR3 DNA: TGTGCCAGCAGTTTCAGGTACAACACTGAAGCTTTCTTT. Its protein is CASSFRYNTEAFF. The J gene is TRBJ1-1, the V gene TRBV12-3 or TRBV12-4; D is ambiguous. Trimming pared 3 bases from V and 2 bases from J, leaving 7 bases between. This CDR3 is built from 13 residues.

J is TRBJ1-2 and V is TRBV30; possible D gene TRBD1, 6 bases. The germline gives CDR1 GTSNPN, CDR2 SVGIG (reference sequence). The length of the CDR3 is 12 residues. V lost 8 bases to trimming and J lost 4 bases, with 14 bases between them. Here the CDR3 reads CARLQGIYGYTF. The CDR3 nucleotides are TGTGCCCGCCTCCAGGGGATCTATGGCTACACCTTC.

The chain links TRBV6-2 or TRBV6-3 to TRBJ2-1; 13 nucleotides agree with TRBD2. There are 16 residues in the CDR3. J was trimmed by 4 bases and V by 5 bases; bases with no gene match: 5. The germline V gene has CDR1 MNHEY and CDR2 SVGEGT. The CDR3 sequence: CASSGGTSGNYNEQFF. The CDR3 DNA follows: TGTGCCAGCAGTGGTGGGACTAGCGGGAATTACAATGAGCAGTTCTTC.

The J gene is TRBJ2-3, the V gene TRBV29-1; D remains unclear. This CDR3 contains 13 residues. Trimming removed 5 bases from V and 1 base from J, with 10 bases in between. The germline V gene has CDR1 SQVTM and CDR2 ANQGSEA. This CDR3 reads CSVSQIGTDTQYF. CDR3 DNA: TGCAGCGTTTCACAAATTGGCACAGATACGCAGTATTTT.

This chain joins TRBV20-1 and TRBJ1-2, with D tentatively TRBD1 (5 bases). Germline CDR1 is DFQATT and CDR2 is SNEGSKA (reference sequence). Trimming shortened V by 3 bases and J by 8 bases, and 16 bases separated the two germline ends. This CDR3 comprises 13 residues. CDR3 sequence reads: CSASGRQRGGYTF. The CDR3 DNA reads TGCAGTGCTAGTGGCCGACAAAGGGGAGGCTACACCTTC.